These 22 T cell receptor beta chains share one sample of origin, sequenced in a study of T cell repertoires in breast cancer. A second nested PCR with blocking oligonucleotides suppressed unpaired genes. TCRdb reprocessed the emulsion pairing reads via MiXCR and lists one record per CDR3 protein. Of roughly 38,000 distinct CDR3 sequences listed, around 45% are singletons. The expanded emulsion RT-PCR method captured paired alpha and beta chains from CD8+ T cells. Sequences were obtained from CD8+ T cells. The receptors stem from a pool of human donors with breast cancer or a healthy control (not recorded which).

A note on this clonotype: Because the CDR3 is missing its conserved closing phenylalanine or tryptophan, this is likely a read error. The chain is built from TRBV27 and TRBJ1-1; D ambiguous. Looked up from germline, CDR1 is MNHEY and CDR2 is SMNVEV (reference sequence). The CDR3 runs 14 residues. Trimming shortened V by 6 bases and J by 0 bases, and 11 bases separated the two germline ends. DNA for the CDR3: TGTGCCAGCAGATCCCTCCCAGTGAACACTGAAGCTTTCCTT. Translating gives CASRSLPVNTEAFL.

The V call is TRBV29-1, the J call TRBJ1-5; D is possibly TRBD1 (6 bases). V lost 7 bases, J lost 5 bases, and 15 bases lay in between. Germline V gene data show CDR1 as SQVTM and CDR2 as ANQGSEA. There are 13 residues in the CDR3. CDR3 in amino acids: CSAAQGNDQPQHF. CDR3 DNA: TGCAGCGCCGCACAGGGAAACGATCAGCCCCAGCATTTT. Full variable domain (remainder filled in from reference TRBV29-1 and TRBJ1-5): SAVISQKPSRDICQRGTSLTIQCQVDSQVTMMFWYRQQPGQSLTLIATANQGSEATYESGFVIDKFPISRPNLTFSTLTVSNMSPEDSSIYLCSAAQGNDQPQHFGDGTRLSIL.

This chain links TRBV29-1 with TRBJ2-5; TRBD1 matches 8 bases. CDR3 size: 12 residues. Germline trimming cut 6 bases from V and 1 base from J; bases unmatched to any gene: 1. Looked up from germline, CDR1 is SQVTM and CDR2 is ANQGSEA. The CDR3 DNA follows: TGCAGCGTCCAGGGGGCCCAAGAGACCCAGTACTTC. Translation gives CSVQGAQETQYF.

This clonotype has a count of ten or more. CDR3 amino acids: CASSGQGVGAKNIQYF. The CDR3, as DNA: TGTGCCAGCAGCGGACAGGGCGTGGGTGCCAAAAACATTCAGTACTTC. V and J are TRBV6-2 or TRBV6-3 and TRBJ2-4; TRBD1 matches 8 bases. J gave up 1 base and V 6 bases, and 8 bases lay outside the gene matches. The CDR3 sequence is 16 residues long. Germline V lookup: CDR1 MNHEY, CDR2 SVGEGT.

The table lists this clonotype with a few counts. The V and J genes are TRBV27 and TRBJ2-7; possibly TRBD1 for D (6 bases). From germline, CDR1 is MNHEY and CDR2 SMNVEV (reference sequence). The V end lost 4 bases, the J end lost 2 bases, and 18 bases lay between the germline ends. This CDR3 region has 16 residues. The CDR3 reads CASSSSVGQIPYEQYF. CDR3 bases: TGTGCCAGCAGTTCATCCGTAGGACAGATACCCTACGAGCAGTACTTC.

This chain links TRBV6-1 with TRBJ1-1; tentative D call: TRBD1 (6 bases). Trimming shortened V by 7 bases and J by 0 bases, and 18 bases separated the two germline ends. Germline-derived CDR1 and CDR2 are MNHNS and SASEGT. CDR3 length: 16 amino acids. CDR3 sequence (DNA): TGTGCCAGCACCGGCGGATACAGGGCATTGAACACTGAAGCTTTCTTT. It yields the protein CASTGGYRALNTEAFF.

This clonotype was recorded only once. In DNA, the CDR3 is TGTGCCAGCAGACCAACCGGGACTCACTACGAGCAGTACTTC. Amino acid sequence: CASRPTGTHYEQYF. This chain uses TRBV6-1 with TRBJ2-7, with D possibly being TRBD2 (6 bases). CDR3 length: 14 amino acids. Trimming left V 6 bases short and J 3 bases short, with 15 bases between. The V gene's germline CDR1 is MNHNS and CDR2 SASEGT.

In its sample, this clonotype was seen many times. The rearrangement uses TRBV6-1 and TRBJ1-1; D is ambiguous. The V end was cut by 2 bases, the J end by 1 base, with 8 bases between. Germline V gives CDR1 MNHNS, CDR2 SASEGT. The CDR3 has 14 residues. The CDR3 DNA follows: TGTGCCAGCAGTGAAATTGCGGGGAACACTGAAGCTTTCTTT. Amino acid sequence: CASSEIAGNTEAFF.

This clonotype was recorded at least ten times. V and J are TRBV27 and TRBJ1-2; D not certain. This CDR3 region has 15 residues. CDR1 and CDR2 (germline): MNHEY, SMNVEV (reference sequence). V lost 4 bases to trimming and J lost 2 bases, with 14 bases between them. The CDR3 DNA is TGTGCCAGCAGTTCAAGGGTACGGGTCAACTATGGCTACACCTTC. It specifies CASSSRVRVNYGYTF.

The CDR3 nucleotides read TGCAGTGCTCAACGGATGGCTAGCGGGAGATACGAGCAGTACTTC. Its translation: CSAQRMASGRYEQYF. The chain couples TRBV20-1 to TRBJ2-7; TRBD2 matches 10 bases. The CDR3 contains 15 residues. V lost 5 bases, J lost 4 bases, and 11 bases stayed unmatched. Germline V gene lookup returns CDR1 DFQATT and CDR2 SNEGSKA (reference sequence).

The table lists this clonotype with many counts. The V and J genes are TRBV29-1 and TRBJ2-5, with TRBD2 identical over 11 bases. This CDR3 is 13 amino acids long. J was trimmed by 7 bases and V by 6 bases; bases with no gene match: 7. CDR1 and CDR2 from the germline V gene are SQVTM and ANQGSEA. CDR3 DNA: TGCAGCGTCCGTAGCGGGAGGGCGAGGACCCAGTACTTC. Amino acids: CSVRSGRARTQYF.

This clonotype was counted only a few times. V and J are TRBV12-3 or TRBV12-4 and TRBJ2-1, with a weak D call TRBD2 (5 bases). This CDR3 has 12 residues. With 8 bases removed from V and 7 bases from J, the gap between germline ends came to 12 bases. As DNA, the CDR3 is TGTGCCAGCGGACCAAGCGGTAATGAGCAGTTCTTC. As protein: CASGPSGNEQFF.

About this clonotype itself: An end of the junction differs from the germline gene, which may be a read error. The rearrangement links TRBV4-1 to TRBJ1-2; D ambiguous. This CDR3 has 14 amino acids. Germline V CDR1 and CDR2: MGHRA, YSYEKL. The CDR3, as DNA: TGCGCCAGCAGCCAAATCGGCGCGGCGGAAGGCTACGCCTTC. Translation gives CASSQIGAAEGYAF.

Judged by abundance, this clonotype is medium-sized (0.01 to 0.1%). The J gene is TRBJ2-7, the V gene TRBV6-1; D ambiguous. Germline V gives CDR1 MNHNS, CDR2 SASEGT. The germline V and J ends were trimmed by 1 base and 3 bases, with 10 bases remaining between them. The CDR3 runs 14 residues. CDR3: CASSEGMDGYEQYF. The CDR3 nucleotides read TGTGCCAGCAGTGAAGGAATGGACGGCTACGAGCAGTACTTC.

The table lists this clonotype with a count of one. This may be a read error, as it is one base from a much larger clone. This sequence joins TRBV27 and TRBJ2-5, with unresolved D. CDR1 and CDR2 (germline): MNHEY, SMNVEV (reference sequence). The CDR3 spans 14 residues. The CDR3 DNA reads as TGTGCCGGCAGTTTATCGCCCGGTGGAGAGACCCAGTACTTC. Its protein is CAGSLSPGGETQYF.

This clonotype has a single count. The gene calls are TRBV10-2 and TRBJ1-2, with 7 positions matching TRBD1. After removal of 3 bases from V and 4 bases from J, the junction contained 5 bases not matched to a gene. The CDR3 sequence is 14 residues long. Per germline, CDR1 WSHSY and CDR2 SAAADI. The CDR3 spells CASSEGGGSYGYTF. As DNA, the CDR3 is TGCGCCAGCAGTGAAGGGGGCGGAAGCTATGGCTACACCTTC.

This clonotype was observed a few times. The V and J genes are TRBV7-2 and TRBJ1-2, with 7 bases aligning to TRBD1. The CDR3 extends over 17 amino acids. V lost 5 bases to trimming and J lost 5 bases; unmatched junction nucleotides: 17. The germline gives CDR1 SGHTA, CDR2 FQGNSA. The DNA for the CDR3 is TGTGCCAGCAGCCCGAGAGGGACAGTGAGATGGAAGTATGGCTACACCTTC. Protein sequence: CASSPRGTVRWKYGYTF.

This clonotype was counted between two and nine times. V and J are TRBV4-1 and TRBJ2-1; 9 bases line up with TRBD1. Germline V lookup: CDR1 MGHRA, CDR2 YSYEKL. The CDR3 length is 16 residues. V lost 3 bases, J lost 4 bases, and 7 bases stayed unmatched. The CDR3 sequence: CASSQPAGTGYNEQFF. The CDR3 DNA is TGCGCCAGCAGCCAGCCCGCCGGGACAGGGTACAATGAGCAGTTCTTC.

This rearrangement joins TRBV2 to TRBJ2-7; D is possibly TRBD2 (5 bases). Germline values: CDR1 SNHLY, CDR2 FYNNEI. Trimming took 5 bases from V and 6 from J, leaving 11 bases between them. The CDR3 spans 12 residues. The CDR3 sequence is CASSLRLIEQYF. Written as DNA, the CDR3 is TGTGCCAGCAGTCTAAGACTAATCGAGCAGTACTTC.

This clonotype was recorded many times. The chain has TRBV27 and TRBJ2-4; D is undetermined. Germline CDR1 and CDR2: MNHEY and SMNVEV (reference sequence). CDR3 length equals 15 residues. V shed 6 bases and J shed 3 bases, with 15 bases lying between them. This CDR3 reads CASRAIGMDKNIQYF. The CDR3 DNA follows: TGTGCCAGCAGGGCAATAGGGATGGACAAAAACATTCAGTACTTC.

The CDR3 DNA follows: TGTGCCAGCAGTACATTCGGGACTTCGCCCCGTGGGCATGGCTACACCTTC. Translated, it gives CASSTFGTSPRGHGYTF. The V call is TRBV28, the J call TRBJ1-2; the D gene is possibly TRBD1 (5 bases). This CDR3 contains 17 residues. V lost 5 bases and J 6 bases, leaving 25 bases between the germline ends. Germline values: CDR1 MDHEN, CDR2 SYDVKM.

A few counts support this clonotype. The CDR3 nucleotides are TGTGCCAGCAGCACCCGGACTAGCACAGATACGCAGTATTTT. Its protein is CASSTRTSTDTQYF. The V and J genes are TRBV12-3 or TRBV12-4 and TRBJ2-3, with a weak D call TRBD2 (5 bases). Between the trimmed V and J ends, which lost 6 bases and 0 bases, there was a span of 10 bases. The CDR3 contains 14 residues.